This T cell receptor (beta chain) was sequenced during a study of siplizumab effects on memory and regulatory T cells. Study-wide points: For mappable alloreactive CD4+ clones, the mean Treg-derived fraction was roughly 70% with siplizumab and approximately 30% in controls. Naive T cells, seemingly more diverse than memory cells, seemed major alloresponse contributors. Fewer alloreactive sequences mapped to unstimulated CD4+ memory cells under siplizumab.

This clone showed up just once. Its specificity is not known. TCR templates, roughly 10^5 per sample, were assayed. Clones were read by immunoSEQ multiplex PCR, and TCRdb kept only the in-frame ones, dropping some. Among 60,000 to 70,000 clones listed, around 90% were seen once. Sequenced: Tregs sorted from blood. This sequence was found in a human donor in good health.

The CDR3 DNA is TGTGCCAGCAGCAATATTATCTCCGGAACATCCTACAATGAGCAGTTCTTC. Its protein product is CASSNIISGTSYNEQFF. This sequence joins TRBV21-1 and TRBJ2-1. TRBV21-1 is a pseudogene segment. The CDR3 is 17 residues long.